Each of the 26 T cell receptor beta chains below was sequenced from the same sample in a study of cytomegalovirus exposure and HLA in healthy donors. 13 Jbeta primers and 60 Vbeta primers were used for the PCR. Data came from immunoSEQ multiplex PCR; TCRdb stores just in-frame clones and leaves some out. Here the sample spans 150,000 to 200,000 clones, roughly 67% being singletons. Sequencing input: PBMCs. The receptors here all came from a woman aged 18 to 35 in good health and CMV-seropositive.

J is TRBJ2-1 and V is TRBV4-3; tentatively, D is TRBD2 (5 bases). V was cut by 0 bases and J by 14 bases, with 17 bases left in between. The germline V gene encodes CDR1 LGHNA and CDR2 YSLEER. The CDR3 runs to 14 residues. The CDR3 DNA is TGCGCCAGCAGCCAAGATCCCGACGGGGTGAGAAAGTTCTTC. It codes for CASSQDPDGVRKFF.

V is TRBV5-4 and J is TRBJ2-3; unclear D gene. The length of the CDR3 is 13 residues. The germline CDR1 and CDR2 sequences are SGHNT and YYREEE (reference sequence). Trimming cost V 5 bases and J 4 bases, with 11 bases left between them. CDR3 sequence (DNA): TGTGCCAGCAGTCCTAGTCGGTCAGATACGCAGTATTTT. Amino acids: CASSPSRSDTQYF.

On this clone itself: The junction departs from germline at one end; a sequencing error may be responsible. The chain links TRBV7-9 to TRBJ1-1; D perhaps matches TRBD1 (5 bases). CDR1 and CDR2 from the germline V gene are SEHNR and FQNEAQ (reference sequence). There are 12 residues in the CDR3. CDR3 sequence reads: CSSSREGTEAFF. The CDR3 region has the DNA TGTTCCAGCAGCCGGGAGGGGACTGAAGCTTTCTTT.

Regarding this clone: A read error may produce the germline difference seen at one junction end. This chain uses TRBV19 with TRBJ2-1, with a weak D call TRBD2 (5 bases). Germline V gives CDR1 LNHDA, CDR2 SQIVND (reference sequence). This CDR3 spans 14 amino acids. CDR3 bases: TGTGCCAGTAGTTTAGATGCGACGGGGAATGAGCAGTTCTTC. Translating it yields CASSLDATGNEQFF.

The sample holds a few counts of this clone. J is TRBJ2-4 and V is TRBV7-8; weak D call: TRBD2 (7 bases). Trimming shortened V by 5 bases and J by 5 bases, and 13 bases separated the two germline ends. Germline lookup yields CDR1 SGHVS and CDR2 FQNEAQ. CDR3 length: 14 residues. The CDR3 reads CASSPPGGENIQYF. CDR3 bases: TGTGCCAGCAGCCCCCCGGGGGGCGAAAACATTCAGTACTTC.

The chain couples TRBV5-1 to TRBJ2-7, with TRBD1 matching 8 bases. The length of the CDR3 is 14 residues. Germline CDR1 and CDR2: SGHRS and YFSETQ. J was trimmed by 5 bases and V by 2 bases; bases with no gene match: 6. This CDR3 reads CASSFGQGRDEQYF. For the CDR3, the DNA is TGCGCCAGCAGCTTCGGACAGGGTCGGGACGAGCAGTACTTC.

V is TRBV6-4 and J is TRBJ1-6; TRBD1 matches at 9 bases. Germline V gene data show CDR1 as MRHNA and CDR2 as SNTAGT. The CDR3 loop spans 17 amino acids. V lost 0 bases, J lost 2 bases, and 2 bases stayed unmatched. The CDR3 sequence: CASSDSNRGPYNSPLHF. DNA of the CDR3: TGTGCCAGCAGTGACTCGAACAGGGGGCCCTATAATTCACCCCTCCACTTT.

V is TRBV27 and J is TRBJ1-5; 7 bases fit TRBD1. CDR1 is MNHEY, CDR2 SMNVEV, per germline (reference sequence). V gave up 5 bases and J gave up 8 bases; unmatched junction bases: 12. CDR3 length equals 15 residues. CDR3 region: CASSPLYRGVKPQHF. The CDR3 nucleotides are TGTGCCAGCAGTCCCCTCTACAGGGGCGTGAAGCCCCAGCATTTT.

This rearrangement joins TRBV7-3 to TRBJ2-2, with TRBD1 identical over 7 bases. The V gene end was trimmed by 5 bases and the J gene end by 7 bases; junction bases not matched to a gene: 7. CDR1 SGHTA and CDR2 FQGTGA come from the germline V gene. There are 14 residues in the CDR3. The CDR3 DNA is TGTGCCAGCAGCCCGAGGACAGGTCGCGGGGAGCTGTTTTTT. This codes for CASSPRTGRGELFF. Together with reference TRBV7-3 and TRBJ2-2, the CDR3 gives the full variable domain: GAGVSQTPSNKVTEKGKYVELRCDPISGHTALYWYRQSLGQGPEFLIYFQGTGAADDSGLPNDRFFAVRPEGSVSTLKIQRTERGDSAVYLCASSPRTGRGELFFGEGSRLTVL.

This clone appeared a few times. V gene TRBV7-2 combines with J gene TRBJ2-5, with 11 bases lining up with TRBD2. Germline lookup yields CDR1 SGHTA and CDR2 FQGNSA. Trimming at V came to 5 bases and at J to 5 bases, leaving 10 bases not matched to a gene. The CDR3 is made up of 16 amino acids. This chain's CDR3 is CASSARVAGGLETQYF. CDR3 nucleotide sequence: TGTGCCAGCAGCGCCCGTGTAGCGGGGGGGCTGGAGACCCAGTACTTC.

This rearrangement joins TRBV7-2 to TRBJ1-3; D call uncertain. CDR1 SGHTA and CDR2 FQGNSA come from the germline V gene. V lost 2 bases and J lost 4, with 3 bases in between. The length of the CDR3 is 12 residues. The CDR3, as DNA: TGTGCCAGCAGCTTATCGGGAAACACCATATATTTT. Protein product: CASSLSGNTIYF.

The rearrangement joins TRBV7-9 to TRBJ2-2, with 7 positions matching TRBD1. V lost 3 bases to trimming and J lost 4 bases; unmatched junction nucleotides: 2. Germline V gene lookup returns CDR1 SEHNR and CDR2 FQNEAQ (reference sequence). The CDR3 consists of 14 residues. The CDR3 coding sequence is TGTGCCAGCAGCTTGGGACAGCTCACCGGGGAGCTGTTTTTT. Its translation: CASSLGQLTGELFF.

The rearrangement links TRBV7-3 to TRBJ2-2; 11 bases are a match to TRBD1. CDR3 length: 15 amino acids. Per germline, CDR1 SGHTA and CDR2 FQGTGA. Trimming at V came to 5 bases and at J to 7 bases, leaving 6 bases not matched to a gene. In DNA form, the CDR3 reads TGTGCCAGCAGCCACGGACAGGGGGCTGTCGGGGAGCTGTTTTTT. The encoded protein is CASSHGQGAVGELFF.

V usage is TRBV5-4 and J usage is TRBJ2-2; 13 bases line up with TRBD2. Unmatched junction bases numbered 7, after V lost 4 bases and J lost 7 bases. The germline CDR1 and CDR2 sequences are SGHNT and YYREEE (reference sequence). The CDR3 is made up of 16 amino acids. The CDR3 DNA sequence: TGTGCCAGCAGCACGGGACTAGCGGGGTCTGACGGGGAGCTGTTTTTT. The encoded protein is CASSTGLAGSDGELFF.

The chain couples TRBV6-5 to TRBJ1-4, with 7 positions matching TRBD1. The germline V gene has CDR1 MNHEY and CDR2 SVGAGI. This CDR3 contains 15 residues. V was clipped by 7 bases and J by 3 bases; unmatched bases: 8. CDR3 amino acids: CASTSRDRPNEKLFF. The CDR3 DNA reads TGTGCCAGCACGAGCCGGGACAGACCTAATGAAAAACTGTTTTTT.

The chain is built from TRBV27 and TRBJ2-4, with TRBD1 matching over 7 bases. Germline CDR1 is MNHEY and CDR2 is SMNVEV (reference sequence). V lost 6 bases and J lost 0; bases outside the gene matches: 8. The CDR3 is 16 residues long. CDR3 in amino acids: CASSTDRDIAKNIQYF. DNA of the CDR3: TGTGCCAGCAGCACCGACAGGGATATAGCCAAAAACATTCAGTACTTC.

This chain links TRBV9 with TRBJ1-5; D uncertain. This CDR3 is built from 15 residues. Germline V gives CDR1 SGDLS, CDR2 YYNGEE. V was trimmed by 0 bases and J by 0 bases, leaving 7 bases between them. CDR3 protein: CASSVGGNSNQPQHF. The CDR3 DNA reads as TGTGCCAGCAGCGTAGGCGGAAATAGCAATCAGCCCCAGCATTTT.

This clone was seen a few times. The CDR3 is CASSTLREGLRGQTQYF. The CDR3 bases are TGTGCCAGTAGTACCTTACGGGAGGGCCTGAGGGGGCAGACCCAGTACTTC. This chain uses TRBV19 with TRBJ2-5; D is perhaps TRBD2 (8 bases). V dropped 4 bases and J dropped 6 bases, with 24 bases sitting between them. This CDR3 region has 17 residues. The germline CDR1 and CDR2 sequences are LNHDA and SQIVND (reference sequence).

The J gene is TRBJ1-1, the V gene TRBV4-3; TRBD1 agrees at 7 bases. Trimming took 1 base from V and 6 from J; bases not matched to a gene: 8. This CDR3 comprises 15 residues. In germline, CDR1 is LGHNA, CDR2 YSLEER. CDR3 nucleotide sequence: TGCGCCAGCAGCCAAGGCAGGGGGACGGCAGCTGAAGCTTTCTTT. This encodes CASSQGRGTAAEAFF.

The chain is built from TRBV5-6 and TRBJ2-1, with 9 bases aligning to TRBD1. There are 16 residues in the CDR3. Germline V CDR1 and CDR2: SGHDT, YYEEEE. With 4 bases clipped from V and 2 bases from J, the junction kept 7 bases outside the gene matches. The CDR3 DNA follows: TGTGCCAGCAGCGTCCGGGACAGGGACCCCTACAATGAGCAGTTCTTC. Its protein product is CASSVRDRDPYNEQFF.

The chain links TRBV12-2 to TRBJ1-1; the D call in the table, TRBD1, was not verified against the DNA. TRBV12-2 constitutes a pseudogene. The CDR3 length is 15 residues. This CDR3 is CASRLKTDHNTEAFF. The CDR3 DNA reads TGTGCAAGTCGCTTAAAGACAGATCATAACACTGAAGCTTTCTTT.

V gene TRBV27 combines with J gene TRBJ1-5; D perhaps matches TRBD1 (5 bases). Germline-derived CDR1 and CDR2 are MNHEY and SMNVEV (reference sequence). The V end was cut by 4 bases, the J end by 7 bases, with 11 bases between. CDR3 size: 13 residues. CDR3 amino acids: CASSYQGSQPQHF. Written as DNA, the CDR3 is TGTGCCAGCAGTTATCAGGGAAGCCAGCCCCAGCATTTT.

This chain uses TRBV15 with TRBJ1-2, with D perhaps matching TRBD1 (5 bases). Germline values: CDR1 LNHNV, CDR2 YYDKDF (reference sequence). The CDR3 contains 13 residues. V was trimmed by 6 bases and J by 2 bases, leaving 10 bases between them. The CDR3 spells CATRQTENYGYTF. CDR3 DNA: TGTGCCACCAGACAGACAGAGAACTATGGCTACACCTTC.

J is TRBJ1-3 and V is TRBV6-1, with D perhaps matching TRBD1 (5 bases). Germline CDR1 and CDR2: MNHNS and SASEGT. The length of the CDR3 is 15 residues. Trimming pared 4 bases from V and 0 bases from J, leaving 10 bases between. CDR3 sequence: CASSVQDDSGNTIYF. The CDR3 bases are TGTGCCAGCAGTGTACAGGATGACTCTGGAAACACCATATATTTT.

The CDR3: CSVETGANEQYF. The CDR3, as DNA: TGCAGCGTTGAGACAGGGGCTAACGAGCAGTACTTC. V and J are TRBV29-1 and TRBJ2-7; 8 bases are shared with TRBD1. The germline V gene encodes CDR1 SQVTM and CDR2 ANQGSEA. After removal of 3 bases from V and 5 bases from J, the junction contained 3 bases not matched to a gene. This CDR3 is built from 12 residues.

The chain combines TRBV30 with TRBJ2-1, with D maybe TRBD1 (5 bases). Germline CDR1 GTSNPN, CDR2 SVGIG (reference sequence). Trimming removed 3 bases from V and 0 bases from J, with 9 bases in between. This CDR3 is 14 amino acids long. This CDR3 is CAWSRQSSYNEQFF. The CDR3 DNA is TGTGCCTGGAGCCGACAGAGCTCCTACAATGAGCAGTTCTTC.